This TCR beta chain was profiled in a study of shared clonotypes between healthy human individuals (dated by TCRdb to the early 2020s). Some background on the complete study: The cohort comprised two women and a few men aged 18 to 49 years. For each donor, CD4 naive and CD4 memory were each given three plates, CD8 naive was given two plates, and CD8 memory was given one plate. To estimate repertoire size and how much clonotypes are shared between individuals, the study performed deep sequencing of blood TCR repertoires from 4 to 6 healthy adults. To increase sequencing depth and limit assay-specific biases, TCR repertoire library preparation and sequencing were carried out by different laboratories using diverse techniques. Between about 0.9 and 10 billion PBMCs per donor were obtained by leukapheresis. Overall study outcomes, separate from this receptor: Sampling was limited to blood, and TCR repertoires in tissue likely differ from TCR repertoires in blood. Naive subsets generally had larger estimated clonotype richness than memory subsets. Compared with non-shared clonotypes, the clonotypes found in all four sorted-subset donors had higher generation probabilities. Even with the large sequencing depth, rarefaction of the sorted-subset datasets indicated that sequencing was incomplete. The genetic and exposure-history diversity represented was limited by the small number of donors. Pairwise subsampling indicated that sequencing depth was expected to affect the degree of clonotype sharing among donors. Approximately 4.8% of naive CD4, 3% to 3.5% of naive CD8, roughly 2.4% of memory CD4, and more than 0.35% of memory CD8 clonotypes were shared across several donors.

Including cysteine and phenylalanine, the CDR3 has 15 amino acids. Only CDR3 DNA remains: 45 bases, in frame from the first base. The germline V gene gives CDR1 as SGHRS and CDR2 as YFSETQ. Trimming takes 4 bases off V and 2 bases off J; junction bases not matched to a gene: 5. In the case of this clone: There is no known antigen for this receptor. Base quality data are lacking; no much larger clone is found one base away.

Using the deep immunoSEQ assay, multiplex PCR amplified TCR CDR3 regions from genomic DNA. Extracted genomic DNA from each cell subset was distributed evenly across all wells of several immunoSEQ 96-well plates, and each plate was treated as a replicate. Each replicate PCR for sorted subsets received approximately 220 ng genomic DNA, equal to about 30,000 T cell genomes. Purified libraries were measured with a Qubit 3.0 fluorometer, size-checked on a Bioanalyzer 2100, and measured again with the KAPA Library Quantification kit. A separate single-read 150-cycle Illumina NextSeq 550 flow cell was used to sequence each immunoSEQ 96-well plate. The original methods were these. Because the immunoSEQ output included only junctional sequences and no quality scores, the filtering could not be the same as the filtering used for full-length reads. To assign V/J genes and CDR3, sequences were annotated using PyIR, a Python wrapper for IgBLAST v1.9, with IMGT germline references. Any read was removed if the V/J assignment was weak (E-value above 1e-6), the CDR3 was missing, or the read contained stop codons, out-of-frame junctions, or ambiguous translated residues. V3J clonotypes were defined by identical inferred V gene, J gene, and CDR3 amino acid sequence. Percentage overlap between repertoires was calculated by dividing the number of shared unique clonotypes by the size of the smaller repertoire. Richness of each repertoire was evaluated using RTK rarefaction, the Chao1 estimator, and Recon v2.1 estimates of unobserved clonotypes. Generation probabilities for all TCRbeta clonotypes obtained by the gDNA method from a handful of donors were computed using OLGA. The table was pulled from immuneACCESS by TCRdb, which kept in-frame rearrangements only. Such tables lose some clones; where checked, under half of the loss comes from unresolved V genes, and the rest has no known cause. V, J and clone size derive from that table, while D and trimming were established from the DNA sequence. The sample includes millions of clones, with 85% to 95% observed a single time. Of the sample, 0.1% to 0.15% falls within the top ten clones.

The donors were healthy, HIV-negative adults with no recently reported acute infections or vaccinations. Every donor was a Caucasian adult living in Nashville, Tennessee, USA. Magnetic negative selection was used to enrich CD4+ T cells, after which naive cells were positively selected on CD45RA and the negative fraction became the memory subset. Blood was obtained by leukapheresis, after which PBMCs were separated by Ficoll-Histopaque density gradient centrifugation and cryopreserved in liquid nitrogen vapor phase. Analytical flow cytometry was used to check the purity and quantity of each magnetically sorted T cell population. From each sorted fraction, genomic DNA was isolated and quantified by UV absorbance on a Nanodrop 2000c.

The chain links TRBV5-1 with TRBJ2-7; 11 bases in the middle match TRBD2. This TCR was sampled from a man younger than 35 in good health. Sequencing used naive CD4+ T cells sorted from blood. The sample's cell subset or site, from its label and the paper: CD45RA+ positively selected. The nucleotides are TGCGCCAGCAGCCCGGGACTAGCGGACACCTACGAGCAGTACTTC. Translated, it gives CASSPGLADTYEQYF.